The entry that follows covers one TCR beta chain sequence. No cognate antigen has been identified for it. The record has no base qualities; no much larger clone is one base away. This sample stems from a study of blood T cell repertoires in COVID-19 (TCRdb year 2020). The study in broad terms: The collaborator samples originated in the United States, Italy and Spain and spanned the acute and convalescent phases of COVID-19. HLA class I and class II types, where available, came from metadata supplied by the sample provider rather than from assay-based typing. The repertoires were released in a freely available public database intended as a resource for research on the immune response to SARS-CoV-2. Sample metadata almost always included a de-identified subject ID, COVID-19 status, age in years and sex. The samples were drawn from the first 160 participants of the ongoing ImmuneRACE study and from about 1,200 subjects provided by 6 global collaborators. The material from the prospective study consisted of cDNA or gDNA derived from T cells, B-cell-depleted T cells, or PBMCs. The dataset comprised deeply sampled blood TCRbeta repertoires from subjects exposed to, actively infected with, or recovered from COVID-19. The research as a whole found: The quantity of clinical and demographic metadata differed by source and by participant and was supplied without curation.

TCRbeta CDR3 regions were amplified from genomic DNA using the immunoSEQ Assay, a bias-controlled multiplex PCR. From the authors' description of their analysis: The number of nucleated cells in each sample was estimated from the amplification of reference gene primers within the assay. Sequence reads were collapsed and filtered to measure the absolute abundance of every unique TCRbeta CDR3 rearrangement. For each sample, productive Simpson clonality was calculated by taking the square root of Simpson's diversity index across productive rearrangements. Imported from immuneACCESS, the table was reduced by TCRdb to in-frame sequences with V and J called. These copies leave out some clones; in studies compared against another copy, an unresolved V gene accounts for under half, and the cause of the remainder is not known. Clone size and the V and J calls come from that table; the DNA yielded D and trimming. The sample contains about 150,000 clones, about 90% of them found a single time. Together, the top ten hold roughly 0.54% of the sample.

CDR1 MNHNY and CDR2 SVGAGI are derived from the germline V gene (reference sequence). The CDR3 sequence holds 16 residues, the cysteine and phenylalanine included. Solely the CDR3 DNA is kept, with 48 bases framed from the first base. The junction shows trimming of 2 bases on V and 4 bases on J, and the gene matches do not reach 3 bases of it. Collaborating institutions collected whole blood in K2EDTA tubes following their own protocols. For TCRbeta analysis, collaborator samples were shipped as frozen whole blood, as isolated PBMCs, or as DNA extracted from either sample type. Source material: peripheral blood. The chain employs TRBV6-6 and TRBJ2-2, with 11 junctional bases fitting TRBD1. The clonotype comes from a man aged 50 to 60 with acute or convalescent COVID-19. The nucleotide sequence reads TGTGCCAGCAGTTACACGGGACAGGGGGGCACCGGGGAGCTGTTTTTT. The encoded protein is CASSYTGQGGTGELFF.